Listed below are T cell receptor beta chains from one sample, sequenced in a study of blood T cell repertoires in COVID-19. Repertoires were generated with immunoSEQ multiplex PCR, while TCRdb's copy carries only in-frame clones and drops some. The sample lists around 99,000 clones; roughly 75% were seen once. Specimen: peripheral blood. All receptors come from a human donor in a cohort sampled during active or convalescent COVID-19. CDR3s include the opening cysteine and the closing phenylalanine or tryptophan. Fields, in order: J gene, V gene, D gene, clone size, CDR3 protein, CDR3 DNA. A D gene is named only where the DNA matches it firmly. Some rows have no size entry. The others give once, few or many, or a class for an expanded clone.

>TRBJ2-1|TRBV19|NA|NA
CASSIGSGGLLPSQFF
TGTGCCAGTAGTATTGGGTCGGGGGGCCTGTTACCTTCGCAGTTCTTC
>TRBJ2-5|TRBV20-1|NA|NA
CSAERGTQYF
TGCAGTGCCGAAAGGGGGACCCAGTACTTC
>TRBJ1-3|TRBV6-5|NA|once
CASDTQGLAGNTIYF
TGTGCCAGCGATACCCAGGGCCTAGCTGGAAACACCATATATTTT
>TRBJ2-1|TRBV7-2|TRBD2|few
CASSFVASGYNEQFF
TGTGCCAGCAGCTTCGTGGCTAGCGGATACAATGAGCAGTTCTTC
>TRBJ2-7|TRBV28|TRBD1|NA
CASGDRGVLYEQYF
TGTGCCAGCGGGGACAGGGGGGTTCTCTACGAGCAGTACTTC
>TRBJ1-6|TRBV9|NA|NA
CASSATAGAISNSPLHF
TGTGCCAGCAGCGCGACCGCAGGGGCGATCTCTAATTCACCCCTCCACTTT
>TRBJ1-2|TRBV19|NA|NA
CASSLTRGTNYGYTF
TGTGCCAGTAGTCTCACGAGAGGGACTAACTATGGCTACACCTTC
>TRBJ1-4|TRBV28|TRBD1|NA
CASSLGTGFPTNEKLFF
TGTGCCAGCAGTTTAGGGACAGGGTTTCCAACTAATGAAAAACTGTTTTTT
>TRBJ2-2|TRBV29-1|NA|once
CSVEAGLTGELFF
TGCAGCGTTGAAGCTGGACTCACCGGGGAGCTGTTTTTT
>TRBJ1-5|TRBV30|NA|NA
CAWSCGLGNQPQHF
TGTGCCTGGAGTTGTGGGCTGGGCAATCAGCCCCAGCATTTT
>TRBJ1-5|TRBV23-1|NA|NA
CASSQEGWHQPQHF
TGCGCCAGCAGTCAGGAGGGGTGGCATCAGCCCCAGCATTTT
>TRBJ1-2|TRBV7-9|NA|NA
CASSLVPERYYGYTF
TGTGCCAGCAGCTTAGTGCCAGAGAGGTACTATGGCTACACCTTC
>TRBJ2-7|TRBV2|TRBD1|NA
CASSLQGVGYEQYF
TGTGCCAGCAGTTTACAGGGGGTCGGCTACGAGCAGTACTTC
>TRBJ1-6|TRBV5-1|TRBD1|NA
CASSLDGTANSPLHF
TGCGCCAGCAGCTTGGACGGGACAGCAAATTCACCCCTCCACTTT
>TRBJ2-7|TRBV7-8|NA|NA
CASSSGTPTYEQYF
TGTGCCAGCAGTTCCGGGACACCGACATACGAGCAGTACTTC
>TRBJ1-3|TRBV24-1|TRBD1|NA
CATRQGVSGNTIYF
TGTGCCACCAGACAGGGGGTCTCTGGAAACACCATATATTTT
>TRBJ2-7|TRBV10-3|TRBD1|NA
CAISQTGATQHEQYF
TGTGCCATCAGCCAGACAGGGGCTACCCAGCACGAGCAGTACTTC
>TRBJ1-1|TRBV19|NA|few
CASRGGGGNTEAFF
TGTGCCAGTAGAGGGGGGGGCGGTAACACTGAAGCTTTCTTT
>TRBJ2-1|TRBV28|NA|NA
CASSLGLYNEQFF
TGTGCCAGCAGTTTAGGACTGTACAATGAGCAGTTCTTC
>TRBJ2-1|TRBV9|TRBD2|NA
CASSVGSSGGRREQFF
TGTGCCAGCAGCGTAGGAAGTAGCGGGGGACGTAGAGAGCAGTTCTTC
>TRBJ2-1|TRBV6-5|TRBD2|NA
CASSRTSGYYNEQFF
TGTGCCAGCAGCCGAACTAGCGGATACTACAATGAGCAGTTCTTC
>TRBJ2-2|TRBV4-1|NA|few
CASSQDPGRGANTGELFF
TGCGCCAGCAGCCAAGATCCAGGACGGGGAGCGAACACCGGGGAGCTGTTTTTT
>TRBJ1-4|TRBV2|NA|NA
CATRGTNEKLFF
TGTGCCACTAGGGGAACTAATGAAAAACTGTTTTTT
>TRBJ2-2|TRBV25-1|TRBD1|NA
CASQRQGIGFGELFF
TGTGCCAGTCAGAGACAGGGGATCGGTTTCGGGGAGCTGTTTTTT
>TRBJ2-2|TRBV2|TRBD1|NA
CASRQDRMNTGELFF
TGTGCCAGCAGGCAGGACAGGATGAACACCGGGGAGCTGTTTTTT
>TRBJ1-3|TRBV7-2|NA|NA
CASSLFPLSSGNTIYF
TGTGCCAGCAGCTTATTTCCGCTGAGCTCTGGAAACACCATATATTTT
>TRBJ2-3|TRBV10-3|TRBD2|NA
CAISLAGSTDTQYF
TGTGCCATCAGCCTAGCGGGGAGCACAGATACGCAGTATTTT
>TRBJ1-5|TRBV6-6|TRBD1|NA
CASTDGTARNQPQHF
TGTGCCAGCACCGACGGGACAGCCCGAAATCAGCCCCAGCATTTT
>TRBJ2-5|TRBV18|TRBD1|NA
CASSGQRQETQYF
TGTGCCAGCTCGGGACAGAGGCAAGAGACCCAGTACTTC
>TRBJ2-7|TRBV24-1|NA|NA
CATSEGSGDEQYF
TGTGCCACCAGTGAGGGCTCCGGGGACGAGCAGTACTTC
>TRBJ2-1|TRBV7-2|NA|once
CASSPVSRNEQFF
TGTGCCAGCAGCCCCGTGTCGCGCAATGAGCAGTTCTTC
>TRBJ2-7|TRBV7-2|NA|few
CASSLGTVPYEQYF
TGTGCCAGCAGCTTAGGGACTGTACCCTACGAGCAGTACTTC
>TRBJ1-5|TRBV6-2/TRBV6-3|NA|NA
CASSYDRVQPQHF
TGTGCCAGCAGTTACGATCGGGTCCAGCCCCAGCATTTT
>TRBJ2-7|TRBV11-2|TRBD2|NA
CASSSGLAGVYEQYF
TGTGCCAGCAGCTCGGGACTAGCGGGGGTCTACGAGCAGTACTTC
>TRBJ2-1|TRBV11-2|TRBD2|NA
CASSKGLAGRGDEQFF
TGTGCCAGCAGCAAGGGACTAGCGGGGAGGGGCGATGAGCAGTTCTTC
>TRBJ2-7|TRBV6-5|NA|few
CASTRDTSSYEQYF
TGTGCCAGCACTCGGGACACGAGCTCCTACGAGCAGTACTTC
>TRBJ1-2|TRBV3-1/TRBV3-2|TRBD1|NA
CASSQHRTGGAGYTF
TGTGCCAGCAGCCAACATCGGACAGGTGGTGCGGGCTACACCTTC
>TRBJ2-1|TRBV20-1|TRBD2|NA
CSASTVAGGWVSEQFF
TGCAGTGCTAGTACCGTTGCGGGAGGGTGGGTAAGTGAGCAGTTCTTC
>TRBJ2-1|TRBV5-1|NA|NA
CASSLAPGLTYNEQFF
TGCGCCAGCAGCTTGGCTCCTGGGCTTACTTACAATGAGCAGTTCTTC
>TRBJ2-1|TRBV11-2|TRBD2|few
CASSQQTSGLYNEQFF
TGTGCCAGCAGCCAGCAGACTAGCGGCCTATACAATGAGCAGTTCTTC
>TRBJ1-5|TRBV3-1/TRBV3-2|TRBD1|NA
CASSGRQGLSNQPQHF
TGTGCCAGCAGCGGACGACAGGGCCTTTCTAATCAGCCCCAGCATTTT
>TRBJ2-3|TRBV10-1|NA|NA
CASSRYRADTQYF
TGCGCCAGCAGTCGGTACAGGGCAGATACGCAGTATTTT
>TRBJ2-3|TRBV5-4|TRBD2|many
CASSLAGGHVDTQYF
TGTGCCAGCAGCTTAGCGGGGGGGCACGTAGATACGCAGTATTTT
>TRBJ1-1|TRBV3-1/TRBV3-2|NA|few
CASRGGTEAFF
TGTGCCAGCAGAGGGGGTACTGAAGCTTTCTTT
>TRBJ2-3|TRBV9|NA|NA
CASSVFLPGADTQYF
TGTGCCAGCAGCGTATTCCTCCCGGGGGCAGATACGCAGTATTTT
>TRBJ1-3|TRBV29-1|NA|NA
CSAGGTGTSGNTIYF
TGCAGCGCTGGGGGAACAGGGACCTCTGGAAACACCATATATTTT
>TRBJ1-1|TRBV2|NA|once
CASRLTSTANTEAFF
TGTGCCAGCAGACTAACCTCGACAGCAAACACTGAAGCTTTCTTT
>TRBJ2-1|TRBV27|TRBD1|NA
CASSRPGQGINEQFF
TGTGCCAGCAGTCGACCGGGACAGGGGATCAATGAGCAGTTCTTC
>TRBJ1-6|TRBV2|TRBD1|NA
CASSEEHRGPSPLHF
TGTGCCAGCAGTGAAGAGCACAGGGGGCCTTCACCCCTCCACTTT
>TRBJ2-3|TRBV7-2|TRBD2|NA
CASSRTSGSTDTQYF
TGTGCCAGCAGTCGGACTAGCGGAAGCACAGATACGCAGTATTTT
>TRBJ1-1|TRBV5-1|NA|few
CASSLYSDTEAFF
TGCGCCAGCAGCTTGTATTCGGACACTGAAGCTTTCTTT
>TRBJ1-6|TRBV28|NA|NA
CASSAGANNSPLHF
TGTGCCAGCAGTGCGGGGGCGAATAATTCACCCCTCCACTTT
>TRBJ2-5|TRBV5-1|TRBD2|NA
CASSPAGTSGRASQETQYF
TGCGCCAGCAGTCCCGCGGGGACTAGCGGGAGGGCCTCTCAAGAGACCCAGTACTTC
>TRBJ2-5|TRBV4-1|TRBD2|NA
CASKRLAGGRETQYF
TGCGCCAGTAAGCGACTAGCGGGGGGGCGAGAGACCCAGTACTTC
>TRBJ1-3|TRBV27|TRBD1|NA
CASSEGTGVNTIYF
TGTGCCAGCAGCGAGGGGACAGGGGTGAACACCATATATTTT
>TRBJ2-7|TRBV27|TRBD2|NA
CASRAGGTSGYEQYF
TGTGCCAGCAGAGCCGGAGGGACTAGCGGCTACGAGCAGTACTTC
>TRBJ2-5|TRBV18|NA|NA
CASSLSGNQETQYF
TGTGCCAGCTCACTGTCGGGGAACCAAGAGACCCAGTACTTC
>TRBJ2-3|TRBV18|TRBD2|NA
CASSPWREGSDTQYF
TGTGCCAGCTCACCCTGGCGGGAGGGGTCAGATACGCAGTATTTT
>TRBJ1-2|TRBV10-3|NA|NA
CAISESTTGRGYTF
TGTGCCATCAGTGAGTCGACAACAGGGCGCGGCTACACCTTC